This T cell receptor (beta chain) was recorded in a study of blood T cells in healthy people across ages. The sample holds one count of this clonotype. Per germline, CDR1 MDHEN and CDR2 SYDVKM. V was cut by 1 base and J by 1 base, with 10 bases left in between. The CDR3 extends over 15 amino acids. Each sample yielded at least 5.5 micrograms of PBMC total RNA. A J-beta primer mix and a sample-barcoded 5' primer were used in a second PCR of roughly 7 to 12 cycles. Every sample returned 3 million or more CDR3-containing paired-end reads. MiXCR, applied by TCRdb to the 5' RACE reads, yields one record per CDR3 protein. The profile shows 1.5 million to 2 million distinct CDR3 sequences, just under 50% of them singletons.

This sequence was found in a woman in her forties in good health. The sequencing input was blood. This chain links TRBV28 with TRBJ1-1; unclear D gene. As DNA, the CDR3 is TGTGCCAGCAGTTTATCGCCTTCTGGGAACACTGAAGCTTTCTTT. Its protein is CASSLSPSGNTEAFF.